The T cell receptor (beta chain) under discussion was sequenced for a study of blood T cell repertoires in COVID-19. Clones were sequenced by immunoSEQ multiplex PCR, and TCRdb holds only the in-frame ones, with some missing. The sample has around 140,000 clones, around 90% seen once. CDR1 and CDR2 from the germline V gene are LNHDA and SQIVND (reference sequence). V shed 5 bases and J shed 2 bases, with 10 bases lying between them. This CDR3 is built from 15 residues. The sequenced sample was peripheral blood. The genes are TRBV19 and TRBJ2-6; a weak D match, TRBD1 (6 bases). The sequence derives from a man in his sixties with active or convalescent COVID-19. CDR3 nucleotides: TGTGCCAGTAGTGAAGGGACAACTGGGGCCAACGTCCTGACTTTC. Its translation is CASSEGTTGANVLTF. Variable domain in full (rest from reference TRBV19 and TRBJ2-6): DGGITQSPKYLFRKEGQNVTLSCEQNLNHDAMYWYRQDPGQGLRLIYYSQIVNDFQKGDIAEGYSVSREKKESFPLTVTSAQKNPTAFYLCASSEGTTGANVLTFGAGSRLTVL.